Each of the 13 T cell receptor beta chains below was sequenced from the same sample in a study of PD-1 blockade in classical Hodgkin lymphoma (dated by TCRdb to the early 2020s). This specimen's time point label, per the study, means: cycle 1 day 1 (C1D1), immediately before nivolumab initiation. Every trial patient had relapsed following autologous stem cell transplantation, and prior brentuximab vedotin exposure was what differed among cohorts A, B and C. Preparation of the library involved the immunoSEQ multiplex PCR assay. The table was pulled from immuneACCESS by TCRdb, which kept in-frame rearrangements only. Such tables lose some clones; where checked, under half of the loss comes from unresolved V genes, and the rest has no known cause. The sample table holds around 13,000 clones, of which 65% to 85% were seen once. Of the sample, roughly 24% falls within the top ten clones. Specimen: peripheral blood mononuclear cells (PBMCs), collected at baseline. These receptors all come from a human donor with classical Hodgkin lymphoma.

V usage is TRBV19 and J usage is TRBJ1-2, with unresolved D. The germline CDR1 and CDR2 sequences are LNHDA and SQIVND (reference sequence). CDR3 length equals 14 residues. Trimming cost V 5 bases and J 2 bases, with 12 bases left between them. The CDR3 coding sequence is TGTGCCAGTAGTGAGGCAGGAAGGAACTATGGCTACACCTTC. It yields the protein CASSEAGRNYGYTF.

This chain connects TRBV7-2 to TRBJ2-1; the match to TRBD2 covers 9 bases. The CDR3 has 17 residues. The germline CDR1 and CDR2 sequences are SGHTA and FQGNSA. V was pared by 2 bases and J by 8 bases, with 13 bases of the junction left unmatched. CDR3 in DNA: TGTGCCAGCAGCTTACCCCTAGCGGGGACTCGGGGGGATGAGCAGTTCTTC. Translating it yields CASSLPLAGTRGDEQFF.

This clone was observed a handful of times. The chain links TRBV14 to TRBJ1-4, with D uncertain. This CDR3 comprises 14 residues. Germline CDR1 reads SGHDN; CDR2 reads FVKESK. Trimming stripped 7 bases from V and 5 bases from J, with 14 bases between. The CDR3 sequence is CASKKGSLNEKLFF. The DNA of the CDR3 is TGTGCCAGCAAAAAGGGCAGCTTGAATGAAAAACTGTTTTTT.

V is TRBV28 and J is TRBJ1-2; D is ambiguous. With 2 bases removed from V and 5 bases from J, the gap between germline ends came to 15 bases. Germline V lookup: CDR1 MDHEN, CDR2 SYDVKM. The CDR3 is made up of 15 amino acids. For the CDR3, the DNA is TGTGCCAGCAGTTTAGGAGGGAATGGGAGGTATGGCTACACCTTC. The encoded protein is CASSLGGNGRYGYTF.

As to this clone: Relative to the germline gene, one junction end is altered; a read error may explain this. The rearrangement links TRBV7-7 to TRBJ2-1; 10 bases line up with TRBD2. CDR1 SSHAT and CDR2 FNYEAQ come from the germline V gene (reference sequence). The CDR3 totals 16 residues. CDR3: CASSLYGLAAYNEQFF. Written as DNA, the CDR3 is TGTGCTAGCAGCTTATATGGACTAGCGGCCTACAATGAGCAGTTCTTC.

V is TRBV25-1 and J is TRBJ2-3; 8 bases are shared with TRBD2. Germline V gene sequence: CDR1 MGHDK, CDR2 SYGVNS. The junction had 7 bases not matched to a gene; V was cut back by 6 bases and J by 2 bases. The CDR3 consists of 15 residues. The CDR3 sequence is CASRRAGGYTDTQYF. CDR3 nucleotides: TGTGCCAGCAGACGGGCGGGAGGTTACACAGATACGCAGTATTTT.

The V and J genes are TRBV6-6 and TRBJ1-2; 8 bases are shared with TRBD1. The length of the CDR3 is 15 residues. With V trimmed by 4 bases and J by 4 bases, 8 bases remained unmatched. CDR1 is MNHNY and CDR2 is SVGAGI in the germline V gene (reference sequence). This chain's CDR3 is CASSSQTGEPYGYTF. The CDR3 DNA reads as TGTGCCAGCAGTTCACAGACAGGGGAACCCTATGGCTACACCTTC.

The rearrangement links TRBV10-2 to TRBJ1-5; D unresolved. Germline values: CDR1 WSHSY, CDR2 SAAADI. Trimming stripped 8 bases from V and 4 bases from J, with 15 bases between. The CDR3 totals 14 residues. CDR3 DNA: TGCGCCAGCGGCGGAGCGGGCGGGAATCAGCCCCAGCATTTT. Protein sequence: CASGGAGGNQPQHF.

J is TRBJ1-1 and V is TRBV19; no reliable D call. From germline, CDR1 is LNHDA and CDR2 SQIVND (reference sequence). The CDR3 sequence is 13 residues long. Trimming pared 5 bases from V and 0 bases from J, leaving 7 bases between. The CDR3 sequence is CASSATMNTEAFF. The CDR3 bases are TGTGCCAGTAGTGCGACAATGAACACTGAAGCTTTCTTT.

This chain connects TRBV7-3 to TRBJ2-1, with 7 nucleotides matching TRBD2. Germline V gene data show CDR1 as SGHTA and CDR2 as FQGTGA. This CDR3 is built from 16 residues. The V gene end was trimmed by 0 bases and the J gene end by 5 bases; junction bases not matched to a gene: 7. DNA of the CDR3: TGTGCCAGCAGCTTAACGGGGCCTAGCGGCAACAATGAGCAGTTCTTC. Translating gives CASSLTGPSGNNEQFF. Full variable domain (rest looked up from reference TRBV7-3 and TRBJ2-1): GAGVSQTPSNKVTEKGKYVELRCDPISGHTALYWYRQSLGQGPEFLIYFQGTGAADDSGLPNDRFFAVRPEGSVSTLKIQRTERGDSAVYLCASSLTGPSGNNEQFFGPGTRLTVL.

This CDR3 reads CASSLLGLAVPDTQYF. DNA for the CDR3: TGTGCCAGCAGCTTACTGGGACTAGCGGTGCCAGATACGCAGTATTTT. This chain connects TRBV5-4 to TRBJ2-3, with 11 bases identical to TRBD2. The CDR3 is 16 residues long. In germline, CDR1 is SGHNT, CDR2 YYREEE (reference sequence). The trim removed 2 bases at V and 4 bases at J, leaving 6 bases unmatched.

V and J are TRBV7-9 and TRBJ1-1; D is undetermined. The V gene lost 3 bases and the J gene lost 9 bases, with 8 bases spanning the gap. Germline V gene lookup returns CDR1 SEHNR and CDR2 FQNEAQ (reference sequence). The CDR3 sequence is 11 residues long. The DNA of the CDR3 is TGTGCCAGCAGCTTCTCAAAACAAGCTTTCTTT. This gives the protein CASSFSKQAFF.

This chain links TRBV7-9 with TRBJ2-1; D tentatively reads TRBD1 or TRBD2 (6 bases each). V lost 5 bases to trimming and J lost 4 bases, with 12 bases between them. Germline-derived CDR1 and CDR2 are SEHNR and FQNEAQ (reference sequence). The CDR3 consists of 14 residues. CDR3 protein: CASSPGGGYNEQFF. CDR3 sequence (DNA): TGTGCCAGCAGCCCCGGGGGCGGGTACAATGAGCAGTTCTTC.